Below, 21 T cell receptor beta chains from the same sample are listed, as sequenced in a study of blood T cell repertoires in COVID-19. Measured with immunoSEQ multiplex PCR; TCRdb has only the in-frame clones, and not every one. Among roughly 290,000 clones, roughly 89% were seen once, and the ten largest hold around 1.7%. The sequencing sample was made of PBMCs or T cells enriched from blood (not recorded which). Source of these receptors: a woman aged 18-30 years with acute COVID-19.

The chain has TRBV2 and TRBJ1-4; 7 bases fit TRBD1. Losses at the gene ends were 7 bases for V and 6 bases for J; bases not matched to a gene: 8. There are 14 residues in the CDR3. Germline V gene sequence: CDR1 SNHLY, CDR2 FYNNEI. DNA for the CDR3: TGTGCCAGCAATATCCGGGACAGCGATGAAAAACTGTTTTTT. Translated, it gives CASNIRDSDEKLFF.

The chain links TRBV11-2 to TRBJ2-1; TRBD2 aligns across 9 bases. The CDR3 sequence is 16 residues long. The V segment lost 2 bases and the J segment 4 bases; nucleotides outside the gene matches: 6. Per germline, CDR1 SGHAT and CDR2 FQNNGV. CDR3 nucleotides: TGTGCCAGCAGCTTATTAGCGGGAGTGATATACAATGAGCAGTTCTTC. It translates to CASSLLAGVIYNEQFF.

The chain uses TRBV13 and TRBJ2-2; 11 bases line up with TRBD2. After removal of 5 bases from V and 0 bases from J, the junction contained 5 bases not matched to a gene. Germline CDR1 reads PRHDT; CDR2 reads FYEKMQ (reference sequence). The CDR3 has 17 residues. This CDR3 reads CASSLLAGGTNTGELFF. In DNA, the CDR3 is TGTGCCAGCAGCCTCCTAGCGGGAGGCACGAACACCGGGGAGCTGTTTTTT.

This clone is a singleton in its sample. The V and J genes are TRBV11-2 and TRBJ2-5; TRBD2 aligns across 11 bases. This CDR3 comprises 16 residues. The germline CDR1 and CDR2 sequences are SGHAT and FQNNGV. Unmatched junction bases numbered 3, after V lost 3 bases and J lost 0 bases. The CDR3 nucleotides read TGTGCCAGCAGCTTCCCTAGCGGGAGGAACCAAGAGACCCAGTACTTC. This translates into CASSFPSGRNQETQYF. Combining the CDR3 with reference TRBV11-2 and TRBJ2-5 gives the whole variable domain EAGVAQSPRYKIIEKRQSVAFWCNPISGHATLYWYQQILGQGPKLLIQFQNNGVVDDSQLPKDRFSAERLKGVDSTLKIQPAKLEDSAVYLCASSFPSGRNQETQYFGPGTRLLVL.

The V call is TRBV6-4, the J call TRBJ1-6; a possible D gene is TRBD1 (6 bases). The CDR3 runs 15 residues. CDR1 is MRHNA, CDR2 SNTAGT, per germline. V lost 7 bases to trimming and J lost 4 bases, with 14 bases between them. DNA for the CDR3: TGTGCCAGCAAGGGGGAAGCGGGATATAATTCACCCCTCCACTTT. Residues: CASKGEAGYNSPLHF.

The rearrangement links TRBV18 to TRBJ1-2; unclear D gene. There are 14 residues in the CDR3. Looked up from germline, CDR1 is KGHSH and CDR2 is LQKENI. Trimming pared 6 bases from V and 5 bases from J, leaving 16 bases between. The CDR3 bases are TGTGCCAGCTCGCCGACCGCGGGGAGGTATGGCTACACCTTC. Its protein is CASSPTAGRYGYTF. Complete variable domain (other parts from reference TRBV18 and TRBJ1-2): NAGVMQNPRHLVRRRGQEARLRCSPMKGHSHVYWYRQLPEEGLKFMVYLQKENIIDESGMPKERFSAEFPKEGPSILRIQQVVRGDSAAYFCASSPTAGRYGYTFGSGTRLTVV.

The V and J genes are TRBV5-4 and TRBJ2-3; unclear D gene. Germline values: CDR1 SGHNT, CDR2 YYREEE (reference sequence). CDR3 length equals 14 residues. Trimming stripped 2 bases from V and 0 bases from J, with 7 bases between. The CDR3 bases are TGTGCCAGCAGCTTAGCGCAGAGCACAGATACGCAGTATTTT. Its translation: CASSLAQSTDTQYF.

The chain joins TRBV18 to TRBJ2-3; D possibly corresponds to TRBD2 (5 bases). The CDR3 is 15 residues long. V gave up 3 bases and J gave up 0 bases, with 10 bases separating them. Per germline, CDR1 KGHSH and CDR2 LQKENI. The CDR3 coding sequence is TGTGCCAGCTCACCCCGCCGGACTAGCACAGATACGCAGTATTTT. Translated: CASSPRRTSTDTQYF.

J is TRBJ2-7 and V is TRBV7-2, with D perhaps matching TRBD1 (6 bases). Germline CDR1 SGHTA, CDR2 FQGNSA. This CDR3 has 14 residues. Trimming took 5 bases from V and 1 from J, leaving 12 bases between them. The CDR3 reads CASSPRTESYEQYF. The CDR3 bases are TGTGCCAGCAGCCCCCGGACAGAATCCTACGAGCAGTACTTC.

The chain recombines TRBV19 with TRBJ1-2, with 8 bases aligning to TRBD1. CDR3 size: 14 residues. The junction had 6 bases not matched to a gene; V was cut back by 3 bases and J by 6 bases. Germline V CDR1 and CDR2: LNHDA, SQIVND (reference sequence). CDR3 sequence: CASSISRTGNGYTF. CDR3 coding DNA: TGTGCCAGTAGTATTTCGCGGACAGGGAATGGCTACACCTTC.

The chain uses TRBV19 and TRBJ2-7; D is possibly TRBD1 (6 bases). The CDR3 loop spans 11 amino acids. V lost 10 bases, J lost 2 bases, and 9 bases lay in between. Germline CDR1 and CDR2: LNHDA and SQIVND (reference sequence). As DNA, the CDR3 is TGTGCCACAAGGACAGCCTACGAGCAGTACTTC. Protein: CATRTAYEQYF.

The chain links TRBV7-3 to TRBJ2-5, with a possible D match to TRBD1 (5 bases). Germline CDR1 and CDR2: SGHTA and FQGTGA. The CDR3 runs to 14 residues. The V gene lost 1 base and the J gene lost 5 bases, with 11 bases spanning the gap. The CDR3 region has the DNA TGTGCCAGCAGCTTAAAGGGCAGGGTGGAGACCCAGTACTTC. Translation: CASSLKGRVETQYF.

CDR3 amino acids: CASSHMTGNTEAFF. Written as DNA, the CDR3 is TGCGCCAGCAGCCACATGACAGGTAACACTGAAGCTTTCTTT. The chain employs TRBV4-1 and TRBJ1-1; D possibly corresponds to TRBD1 (6 bases). CDR1 is MGHRA and CDR2 is YSYEKL in the germline V gene. This CDR3 region has 14 residues. The V gene lost 3 bases and the J gene lost 2 bases, with 10 bases spanning the gap.

The gene calls are TRBV27 and TRBJ2-1; D is perhaps TRBD1 (5 bases). The V end was cut by 3 bases, the J end by 2 bases, with 17 bases between. Per the germline V gene, CDR1 is MNHEY and CDR2 is SMNVEV (reference sequence). The CDR3 loop spans 17 amino acids. CDR3 sequence: CASSLKETEPPYNEQFF. CDR3 DNA: TGTGCCAGCAGTTTGAAGGAGACAGAACCTCCCTACAATGAGCAGTTCTTC.

The genes are TRBV19 and TRBJ1-5; 8 bases are a match to TRBD1. Germline values: CDR1 LNHDA, CDR2 SQIVND (reference sequence). The CDR3 loop spans 14 amino acids. Trimming took 6 bases from V and 6 from J; bases not matched to a gene: 7. This CDR3 reads CASRARTGRQPQHF. The CDR3, as DNA: TGTGCCAGTAGGGCCCGGACAGGGCGTCAGCCCCAGCATTTT.

V is TRBV5-1 and J is TRBJ2-1; TRBD1 might be the D (6 bases). The CDR3 covers 15 residues. V was trimmed by 3 bases and J by 1 base, leaving 11 bases between them. The germline V gene encodes CDR1 SGHRS and CDR2 YFSETQ. The CDR3 spells CASSYLQGSYNEQFF. The CDR3 DNA reads as TGCGCCAGCAGCTATTTACAGGGTTCCTACAATGAGCAGTTCTTC.

V gene TRBV28 combines with J gene TRBJ2-5; the D is unclear. CDR1 MDHEN and CDR2 SYDVKM come from the germline V gene. CDR3 length equals 14 residues. V lost 2 bases and J lost 1, with 8 bases in between. Written as DNA, the CDR3 is TGTGCCAGCAGTTTAAGTGAGGCCCAAGAGACCCAGTACTTC. As protein: CASSLSEAQETQYF.

This rearrangement joins TRBV6-5 to TRBJ1-5; D is ambiguous. Germline values: CDR1 MNHEY, CDR2 SVGAGI. Between the trimmed V and J ends, which lost 0 bases and 5 bases, there was a span of 5 bases. This CDR3 region has 13 residues. CDR3 loop: CASSYSRDQPQHF. The CDR3 coding sequence is TGTGCCAGCAGTTACTCGAGGGATCAGCCCCAGCATTTT.

This clone was recorded only once. The rearrangement joins TRBV28 to TRBJ2-1, with 9 bases identical to TRBD2. Germline V lookup: CDR1 MDHEN, CDR2 SYDVKM. The CDR3 contains 19 residues. The ends lost 1 base at V and 0 bases at J; junction bases unmatched: 10. The CDR3 nucleotides are TGTGCCAGCAGTTTATACGCGACTAGCGGATTTAGCTCCTACAATGAGCAGTTCTTC. It codes for CASSLYATSGFSSYNEQFF.

This sequence joins TRBV5-6 and TRBJ1-1; 11 bases are a match to TRBD1. With 0 bases clipped from V and 6 bases from J, the junction kept 4 bases outside the gene matches. Germline lookup yields CDR1 SGHDT and CDR2 YYEEEE. The length of the CDR3 is 15 residues. CDR3 in DNA: TGTGCCAGCAGCTTGGGGACAGGGGGCGCGTCTGAAGCTTTCTTT. Translated: CASSLGTGGASEAFF.

This clone has just one count. The chain couples TRBV28 to TRBJ1-1; D ambiguous. Germline CDR1 and CDR2: MDHEN and SYDVKM. The germline V and J ends were trimmed by 2 bases and 8 bases, with 6 bases remaining between them. This CDR3 has 11 residues. CDR3 protein: CASSLMAEAFF. CDR3 sequence (DNA): TGTGCCAGCAGTTTAATGGCCGAAGCTTTCTTT.